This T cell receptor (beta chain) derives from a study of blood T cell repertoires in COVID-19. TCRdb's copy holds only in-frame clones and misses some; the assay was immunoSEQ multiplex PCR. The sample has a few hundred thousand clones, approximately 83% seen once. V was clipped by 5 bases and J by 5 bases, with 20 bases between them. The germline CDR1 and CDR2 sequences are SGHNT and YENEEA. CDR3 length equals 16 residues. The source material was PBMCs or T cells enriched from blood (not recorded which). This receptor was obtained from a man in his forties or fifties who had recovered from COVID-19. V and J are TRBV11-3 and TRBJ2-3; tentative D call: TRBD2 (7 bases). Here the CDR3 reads CASSPTSGGGRDTQYF. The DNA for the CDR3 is TGTGCCAGCAGCCCGACGTCCGGCGGGGGCAGAGATACGCAGTATTTT.